This TCR beta chain is from a study of identical twins. Overall study results and limits: Clonotypes of the beta chain that were abundant in cord blood carried fewer insertions (memory repertoires showed none).

This clonotype was picked up many times. Its antigen is as yet unknown. Compared with germline, one end of the junction differs, possibly owing to a read error. Template switching introduced a universal primer site, and the cDNA bore unique molecular identifiers. TCRdb called the 5' RACE reads again in MiXCR, with one record for every CDR3 protein. Counted here are 450,000 to 650,000 distinct CDR3 sequences, just under 10% occurring once; the ten biggest clones make up roughly 3%. Germline values: CDR1 SSHAT, CDR2 FNYEAQ (reference sequence). This CDR3 spans 13 amino acids. All of the donors were Caucasians in good health. These data were also reused for a study on yellow fever vaccine responses in identical twins. Turning to that study: Reportedly, the response of twins' T cells to the vaccine seemed partly convergent, partly personalized.

This chain connects TRBV7-7 to TRBJ2-1, with D possibly TRBD2 on 5 matching bases. The sample consisted of PBMCs. This TCR was sampled from a young woman in good health. In DNA, the CDR3 is TGTGCTAGCAGCTTAGAAACGGGGAGTGAGCAGTTCTTC. Protein product: CASSLETGSEQFF.